This T cell receptor (beta chain) was documented in a study of blood T cell repertoires in COVID-19. Repertoires were generated with immunoSEQ multiplex PCR, while TCRdb's copy carries only in-frame clones and drops some. The sample has about 180,000 clones; around 80% are singletons. The source of this sequence is a woman between 50 and 59 years old who had recovered from COVID-19. The specimen was PBMCs or T cells enriched from blood (not recorded which).

DNA for the CDR3: TGTGCCAGCAGCCCGAACACCGGGACAGGGGGCGAGCAGTACTTC. It specifies CASSPNTGTGGEQYF. The chain is built from TRBV14 and TRBJ2-7, with 11 bases identical to TRBD1. CDR1 and CDR2 (germline): SGHDN, FVKESK. CDR3 size: 15 residues. Unmatched junction bases numbered 8, after V lost 4 bases and J lost 6 bases.